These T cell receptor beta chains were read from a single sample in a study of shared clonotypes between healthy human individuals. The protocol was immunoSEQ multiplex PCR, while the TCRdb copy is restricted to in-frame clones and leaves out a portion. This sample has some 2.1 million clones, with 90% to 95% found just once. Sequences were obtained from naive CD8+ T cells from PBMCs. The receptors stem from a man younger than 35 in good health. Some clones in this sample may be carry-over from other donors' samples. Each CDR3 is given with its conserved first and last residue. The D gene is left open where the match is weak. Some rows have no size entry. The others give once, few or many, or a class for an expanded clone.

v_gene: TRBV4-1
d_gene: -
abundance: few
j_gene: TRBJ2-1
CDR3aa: CASSLYNEQFF
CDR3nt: TGCGCCAGCAGCCTCTACAATGAGCAGTTCTTC

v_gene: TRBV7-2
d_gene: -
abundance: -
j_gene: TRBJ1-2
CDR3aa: CASSNAEDEPMGTYGYTF
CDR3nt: TGTGCCAGCAGCAACGCGGAGGACGAGCCGATGGGAACCTATGGCTACACCTTC

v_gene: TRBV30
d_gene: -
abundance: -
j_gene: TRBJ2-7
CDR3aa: CAWSGNEQYF
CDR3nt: TGTGCCTGGAGTGGGAACGAGCAGTACTTC

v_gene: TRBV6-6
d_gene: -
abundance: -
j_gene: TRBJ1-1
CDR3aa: CASGGEAFF
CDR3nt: TGTGCCAGCGGAGGGGAAGCTTTCTTT

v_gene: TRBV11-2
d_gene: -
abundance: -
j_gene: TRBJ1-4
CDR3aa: CASSLVGRAKAEKLFF
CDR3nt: TGTGCCAGCAGCTTAGTCGGGCGGGCCAAGGCAGAAAAACTGTTTTTT

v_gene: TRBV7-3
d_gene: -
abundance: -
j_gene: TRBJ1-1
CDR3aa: CASSYYTNTEAFF
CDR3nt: TGTGCCAGCAGTTACTACACGAACACTGAAGCTTTCTTT

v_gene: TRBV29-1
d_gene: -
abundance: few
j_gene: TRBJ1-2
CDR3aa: CSVVLFSGRGYTF
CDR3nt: TGCAGCGTTGTTCTTTTCTCCGGGCGAGGCTACACCTTC

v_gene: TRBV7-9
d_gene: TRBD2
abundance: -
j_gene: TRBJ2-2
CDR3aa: CASSQREMDTGELFF
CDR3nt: TGTGCCAGCAGCCAGCGGGAGATGGACACCGGGGAGCTGTTTTTT

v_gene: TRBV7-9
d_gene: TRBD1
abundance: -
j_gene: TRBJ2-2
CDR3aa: CASSETGVGGELFF
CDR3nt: TGTGCCAGCAGCGAGACAGGGGTTGGCGGGGAGCTGTTTTTT

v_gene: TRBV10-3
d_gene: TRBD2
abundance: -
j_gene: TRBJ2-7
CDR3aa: CAIRKGLAGGGAYEQYF
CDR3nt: TGTGCCATCAGGAAGGGACTAGCGGGAGGAGGGGCCTACGAGCAGTACTTC

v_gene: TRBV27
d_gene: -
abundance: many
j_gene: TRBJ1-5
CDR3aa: CASSLGAENQPQHF
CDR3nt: TGTGCCAGCAGTTTAGGGGCAGAGAATCAGCCCCAGCATTTT

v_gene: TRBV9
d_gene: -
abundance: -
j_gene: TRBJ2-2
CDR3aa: CASSATVSGELFF
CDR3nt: TGTGCCAGCAGCGCGACTGTCTCCGGGGAGCTGTTTTTT

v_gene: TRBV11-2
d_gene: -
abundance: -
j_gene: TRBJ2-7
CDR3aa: CASSLYSAMDSYEQYF
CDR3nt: TGTGCCAGCAGCCTATATAGCGCAATGGACTCCTACGAGCAGTACTTC

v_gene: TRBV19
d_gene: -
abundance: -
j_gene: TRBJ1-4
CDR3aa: CASRVDEKLFF
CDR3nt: TGTGCCAGTAGGGTTGATGAAAAACTGTTTTTT

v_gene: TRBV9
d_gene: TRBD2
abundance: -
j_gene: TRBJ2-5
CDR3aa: CASSATSGRAETQYF
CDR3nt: TGTGCCAGCAGCGCGACTAGCGGGAGGGCGGAGACCCAGTACTTC

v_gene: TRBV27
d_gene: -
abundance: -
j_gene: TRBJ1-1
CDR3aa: CASSFGLTGLTEAFF
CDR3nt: TGTGCCAGCAGTTTCGGGCTTACAGGGCTCACTGAAGCTTTCTTT

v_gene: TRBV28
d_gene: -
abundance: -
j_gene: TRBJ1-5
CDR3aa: CASSFPGNQPQHF
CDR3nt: TGTGCCAGCAGTTTTCCAGGCAATCAGCCCCAGCATTTT

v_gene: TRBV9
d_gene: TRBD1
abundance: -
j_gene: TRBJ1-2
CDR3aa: CASSPGGAYGYTF
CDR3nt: TGTGCCAGCAGTCCAGGGGGCGCCTATGGCTACACCTTC

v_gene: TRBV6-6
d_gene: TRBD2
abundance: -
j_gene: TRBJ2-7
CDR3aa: CASTPGGITEQYF
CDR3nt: TGTGCCAGCACGCCGGGGGGTATCACCGAGCAGTACTTC

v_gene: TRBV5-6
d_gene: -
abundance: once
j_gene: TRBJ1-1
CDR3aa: CASSLERGAGTEAFF
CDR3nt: TGTGCCAGCAGCTTGGAGCGGGGGGCGGGCACTGAAGCTTTCTTT

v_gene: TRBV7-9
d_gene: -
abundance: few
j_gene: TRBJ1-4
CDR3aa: CASSLQLTEEKLFF
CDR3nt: TGTGCCAGCAGTCTCCAGCTGACAGAAGAAAAACTGTTTTTT

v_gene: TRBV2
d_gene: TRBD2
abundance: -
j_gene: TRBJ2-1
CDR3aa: CASSALAGVYDEQFF
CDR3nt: TGTGCCAGCAGCGCCCTAGCGGGAGTATATGATGAGCAGTTCTTC

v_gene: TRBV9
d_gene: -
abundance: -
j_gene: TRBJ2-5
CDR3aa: CASSVAGVEETQYF
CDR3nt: TGTGCCAGCAGCGTAGCGGGAGTTGAAGAGACCCAGTACTTC

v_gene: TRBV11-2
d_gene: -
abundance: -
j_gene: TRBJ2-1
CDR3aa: CASSPRATDNEQFF
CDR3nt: TGTGCCAGCAGCCCCCGAGCGACAGACAATGAGCAGTTCTTC

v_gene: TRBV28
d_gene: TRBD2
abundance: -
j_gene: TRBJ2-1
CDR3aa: CASSLGWGYLAGDYNEQFF
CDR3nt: TGTGCCAGCAGTTTAGGATGGGGCTACTTAGCGGGAGACTACAATGAGCAGTTCTTC

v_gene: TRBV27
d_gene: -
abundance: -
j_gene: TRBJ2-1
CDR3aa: CASNNGPGADPREQFF
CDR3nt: TGTGCCAGCAATAACGGTCCAGGTGCCGATCCACGTGAGCAGTTCTTC

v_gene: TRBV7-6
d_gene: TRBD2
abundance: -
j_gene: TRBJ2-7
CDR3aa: CASSLMASGPVSYEQYF
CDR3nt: TGTGCCAGCAGCTTAATGGCTAGCGGGCCCGTCTCCTACGAGCAGTACTTC

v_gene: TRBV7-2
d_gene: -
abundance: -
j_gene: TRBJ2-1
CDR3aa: CASSWDGGEQFF
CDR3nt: TGTGCCAGCAGCTGGGACGGGGGTGAGCAGTTCTTC

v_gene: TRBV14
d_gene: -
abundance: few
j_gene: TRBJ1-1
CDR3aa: CASSLEGTITGDTEAFF
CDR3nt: TGTGCCAGCAGCCTTGAAGGGACCATCACTGGGGACACTGAAGCTTTCTTT

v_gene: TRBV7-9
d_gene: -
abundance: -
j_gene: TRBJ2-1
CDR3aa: CASSLSLVPSEQFF
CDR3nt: TGTGCCAGCAGCCTGTCATTAGTTCCCAGTGAGCAGTTCTTC

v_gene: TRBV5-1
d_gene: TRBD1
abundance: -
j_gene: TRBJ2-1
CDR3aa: CASSWGQGVDEQFF
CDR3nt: TGCGCCAGCAGCTGGGGACAGGGGGTGGATGAGCAGTTCTTC

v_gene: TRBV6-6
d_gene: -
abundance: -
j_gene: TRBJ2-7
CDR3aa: CASSLGLNYEQYF
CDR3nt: TGTGCCAGCAGTCTAGGACTCAATTACGAGCAGTACTTC

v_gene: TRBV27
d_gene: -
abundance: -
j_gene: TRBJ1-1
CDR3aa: CASSLAVSTEAFF
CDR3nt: TGTGCCAGCAGTTTAGCGGTAAGCACTGAAGCTTTCTTT

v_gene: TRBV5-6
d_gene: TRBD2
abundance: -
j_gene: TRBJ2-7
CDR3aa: CASSLGTSDTYEQYF
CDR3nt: TGTGCCAGCAGCCTCGGGACTAGCGACACCTACGAGCAGTACTTC

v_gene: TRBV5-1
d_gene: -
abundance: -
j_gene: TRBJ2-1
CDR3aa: CASSWDGQYNEQFF
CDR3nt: TGCGCCAGCAGCTGGGACGGACAGTACAATGAGCAGTTCTTC

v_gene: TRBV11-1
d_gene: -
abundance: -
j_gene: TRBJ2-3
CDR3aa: CASAFSTDTQYF
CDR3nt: TGTGCCAGCGCCTTTAGCACAGATACGCAGTATTTT

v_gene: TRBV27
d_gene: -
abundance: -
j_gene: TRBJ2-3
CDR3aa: CASSLVAGVITDTQYF
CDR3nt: TGTGCCAGCAGTTTAGTGGCAGGGGTCATCACAGATACGCAGTATTTT

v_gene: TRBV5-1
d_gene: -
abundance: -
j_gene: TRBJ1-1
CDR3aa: CASSPGDGYTEAFF
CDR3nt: TGCGCCAGCAGCCCAGGGGACGGTTACACTGAAGCTTTCTTT

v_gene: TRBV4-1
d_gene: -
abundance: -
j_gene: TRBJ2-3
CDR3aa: CASSQEGRYTDTQYF
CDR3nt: TGCGCCAGCAGCCAGGAGGGACGGTACACAGATACGCAGTATTTT